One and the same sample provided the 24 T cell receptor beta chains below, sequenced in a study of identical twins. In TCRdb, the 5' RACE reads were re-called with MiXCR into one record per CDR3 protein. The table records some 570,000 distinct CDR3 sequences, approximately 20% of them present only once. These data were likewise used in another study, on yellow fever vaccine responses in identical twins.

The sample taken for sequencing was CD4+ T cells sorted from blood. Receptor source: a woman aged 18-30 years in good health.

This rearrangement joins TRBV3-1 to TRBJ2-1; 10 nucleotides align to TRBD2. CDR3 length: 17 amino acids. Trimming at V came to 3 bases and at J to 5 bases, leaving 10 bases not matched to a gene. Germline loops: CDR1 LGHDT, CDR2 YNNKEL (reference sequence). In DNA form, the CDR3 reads TGTGCCAGCAGCCACATACAGATAACTAGCGGGGACAATGAGCAGTTCTTC. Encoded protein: CASSHIQITSGDNEQFF.

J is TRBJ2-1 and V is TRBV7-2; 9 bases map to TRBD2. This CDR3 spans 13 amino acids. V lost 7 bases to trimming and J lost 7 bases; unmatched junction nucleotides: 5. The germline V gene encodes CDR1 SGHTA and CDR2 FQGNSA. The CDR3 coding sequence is TGTGCCAGCATATTGGCGGGAGGGAATGAGCAGTTCTTC. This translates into CASILAGGNEQFF.

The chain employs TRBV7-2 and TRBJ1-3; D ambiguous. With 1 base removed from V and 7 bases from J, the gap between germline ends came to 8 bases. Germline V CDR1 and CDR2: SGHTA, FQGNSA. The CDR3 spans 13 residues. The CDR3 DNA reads TGTGCCAGCAGCTTAGGCAGCGCGAACACCATATATTTT. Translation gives CASSLGSANTIYF.

This CDR3 is CASSQGSRGSHEQFF. The CDR3 nucleotides are TGCGCCAGCAGCCAGGGAAGCCGGGGGAGCCATGAGCAGTTCTTC. The chain combines TRBV4-1 with TRBJ2-1, with a weak D call TRBD2 (6 bases). This CDR3 has 15 residues. Germline CDR1 is MGHRA and CDR2 is YSYEKL. Trimming pared 3 bases from V and 8 bases from J, leaving 17 bases between.

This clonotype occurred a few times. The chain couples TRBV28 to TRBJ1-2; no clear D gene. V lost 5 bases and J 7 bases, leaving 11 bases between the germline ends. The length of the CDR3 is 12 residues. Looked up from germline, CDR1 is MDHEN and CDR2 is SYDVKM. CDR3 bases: TGTGCCAGCAGTGTCGATAGGTTTGGCTACACCTTC. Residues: CASSVDRFGYTF.

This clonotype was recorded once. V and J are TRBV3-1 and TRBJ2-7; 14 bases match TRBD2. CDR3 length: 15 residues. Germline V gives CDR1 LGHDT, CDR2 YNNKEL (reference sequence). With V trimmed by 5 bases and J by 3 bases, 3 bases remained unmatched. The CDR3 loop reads CASSEGLAGGYEQYV. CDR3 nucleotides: TGTGCCAGCAGCGAAGGACTAGCGGGGGGCTACGAGCAGTACGTC.

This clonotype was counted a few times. The CDR3 loop reads CASSLLVWGSGQPQHF. CDR3 nucleotide sequence: TGTGCCAGCAGCTTACTAGTTTGGGGGAGCGGTCAGCCCCAGCATTTT. V usage is TRBV7-8 and J usage is TRBJ1-5; D may be TRBD1 (5 bases). Germline CDR1 reads SGHVS; CDR2 reads FQNEAQ. Deletions cut 2 bases from V and 6 bases from J, with 17 bases between. The CDR3 runs to 16 residues.

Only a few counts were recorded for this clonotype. The CDR3 DNA follows: TGCGCCAGCAGCTTGACAGGGGGAAGGAGTGAAAAACTGTTTTTT. Its translation is CASSLTGGRSEKLFF. This rearrangement joins TRBV5-1 to TRBJ1-4; TRBD1 agrees at 8 bases. The germline gives CDR1 SGHRS, CDR2 YFSETQ. V was pared by 1 base and J by 7 bases, with 6 bases of the junction left unmatched. The CDR3 is 15 residues long.

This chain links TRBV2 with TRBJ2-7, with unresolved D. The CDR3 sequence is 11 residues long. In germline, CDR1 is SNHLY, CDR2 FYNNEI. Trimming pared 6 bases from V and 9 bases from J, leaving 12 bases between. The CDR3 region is CASRDLALQYF. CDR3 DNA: TGTGCCAGCAGGGACCTGGCGTTGCAGTACTTC.

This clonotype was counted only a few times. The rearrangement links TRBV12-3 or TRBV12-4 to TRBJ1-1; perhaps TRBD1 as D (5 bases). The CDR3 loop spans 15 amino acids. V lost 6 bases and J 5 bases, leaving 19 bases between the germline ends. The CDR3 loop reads CASRPLTGGTTEAFF. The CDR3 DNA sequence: TGTGCCAGCAGGCCACTTACTGGGGGTACTACTGAAGCTTTCTTT.

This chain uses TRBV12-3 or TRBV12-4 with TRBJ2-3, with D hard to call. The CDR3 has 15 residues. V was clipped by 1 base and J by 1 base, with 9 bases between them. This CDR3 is CASSLGRTRTDTQYF. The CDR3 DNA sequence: TGTGCCAGCAGTTTAGGCCGGACCCGCACAGATACGCAGTATTTT.

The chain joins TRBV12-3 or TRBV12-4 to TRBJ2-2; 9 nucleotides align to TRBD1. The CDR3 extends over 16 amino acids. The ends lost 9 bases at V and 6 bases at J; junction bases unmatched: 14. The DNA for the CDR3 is TGTGCCAGTAAACCCACAGGGGGCGGTTTCCCCGGGGAGCTGTTTTTT. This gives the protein CASKPTGGGFPGELFF.

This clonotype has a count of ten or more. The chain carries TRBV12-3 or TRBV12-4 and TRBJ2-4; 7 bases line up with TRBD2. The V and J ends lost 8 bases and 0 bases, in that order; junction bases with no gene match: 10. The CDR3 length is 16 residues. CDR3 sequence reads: CASAAGRELAKNIQYF. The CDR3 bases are TGTGCCAGCGCAGCGGGGAGGGAACTAGCCAAAAACATTCAGTACTTC.

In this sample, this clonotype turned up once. The CDR3: CASSPRLVSPIYEQYF. CDR3 in DNA: TGTGCCAGCAGCCCCCGCCTAGTATCTCCCATCTACGAGCAGTACTTC. The rearrangement joins TRBV7-3 to TRBJ2-7; D ambiguous. Trimming removed 5 bases at V and 3 bases at J, with 20 bases between. The CDR3 has 16 residues. Germline values: CDR1 SGHTA, CDR2 FQGTGA. The whole variable domain, filled in from reference TRBV7-3 and TRBJ2-7, reads GAGVSQTPSNKVTEKGKYVELRCDPISGHTALYWYRQSLGQGPEFLIYFQGTGAADDSGLPNDRFFAVRPEGSVSTLKIQRTERGDSAVYLCASSPRLVSPIYEQYFGPGTRLTVT.

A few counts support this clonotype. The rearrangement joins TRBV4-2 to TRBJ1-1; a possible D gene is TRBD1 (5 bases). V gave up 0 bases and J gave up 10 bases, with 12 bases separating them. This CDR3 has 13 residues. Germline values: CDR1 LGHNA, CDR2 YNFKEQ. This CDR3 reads CASSQDGTPRAFF. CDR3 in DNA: TGTGCCAGCAGCCAAGATGGGACTCCCCGAGCTTTCTTT.

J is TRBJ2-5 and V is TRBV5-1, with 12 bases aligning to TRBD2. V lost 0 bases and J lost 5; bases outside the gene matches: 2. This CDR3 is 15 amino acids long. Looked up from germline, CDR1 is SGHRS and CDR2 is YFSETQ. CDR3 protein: CASSLDLAGGETQYF. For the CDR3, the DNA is TGCGCCAGCAGCTTGGACCTAGCGGGAGGGGAGACCCAGTACTTC.

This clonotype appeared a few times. CDR3 loop: CASSEADYNEQFF. In DNA form, the CDR3 reads TGTGCCAGCAGTGAGGCAGACTACAATGAGCAGTTCTTC. The chain recombines TRBV25-1 with TRBJ2-1, with D unclear. Deletions cut 3 bases from V and 3 bases from J, with 6 bases between. Looked up from germline, CDR1 is MGHDK and CDR2 is SYGVNS. The CDR3 consists of 13 residues.

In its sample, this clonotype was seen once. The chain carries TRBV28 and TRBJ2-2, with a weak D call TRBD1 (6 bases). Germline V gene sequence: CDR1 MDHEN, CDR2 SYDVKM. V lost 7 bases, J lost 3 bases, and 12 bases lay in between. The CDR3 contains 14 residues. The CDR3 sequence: CASIAHRDTGELFF. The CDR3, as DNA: TGTGCCAGCATAGCACACAGGGACACCGGGGAGCTGTTTTTT.

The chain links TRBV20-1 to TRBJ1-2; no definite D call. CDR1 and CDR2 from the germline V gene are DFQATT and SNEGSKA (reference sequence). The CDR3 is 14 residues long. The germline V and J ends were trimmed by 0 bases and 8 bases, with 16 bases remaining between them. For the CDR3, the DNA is TGCAGTGCTAGAGAGGGCTCCAACTCGAGAGGCTACACCTTC. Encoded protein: CSAREGSNSRGYTF.

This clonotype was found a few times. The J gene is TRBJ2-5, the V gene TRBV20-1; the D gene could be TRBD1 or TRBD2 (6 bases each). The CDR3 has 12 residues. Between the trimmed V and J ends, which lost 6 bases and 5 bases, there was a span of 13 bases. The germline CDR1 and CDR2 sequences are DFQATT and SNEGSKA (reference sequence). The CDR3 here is CSASGALETQYF. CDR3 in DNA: TGCAGTGCCTCGGGGGCCCTCGAGACCCAGTACTTC.

The CDR3 DNA is TGTGCCAGCAGCGAGACAGGGATAGGAACCGGGGAGCTGTTTTTT. Its translation is CASSETGIGTGELFF. The chain uses TRBV7-3 and TRBJ2-2, with 7 bases fitting TRBD1. This CDR3 has 15 amino acids. Trimming at V came to 5 bases and at J to 5 bases, leaving 8 bases not matched to a gene. Germline lookup yields CDR1 SGHTA and CDR2 FQGTGA. The whole variable domain, remainder taken from reference TRBV7-3 and TRBJ2-2, is GAGVSQTPSNKVTEKGKYVELRCDPISGHTALYWYRQSLGQGPEFLIYFQGTGAADDSGLPNDRFFAVRPEGSVSTLKIQRTERGDSAVYLCASSETGIGTGELFFGEGSRLTVL.

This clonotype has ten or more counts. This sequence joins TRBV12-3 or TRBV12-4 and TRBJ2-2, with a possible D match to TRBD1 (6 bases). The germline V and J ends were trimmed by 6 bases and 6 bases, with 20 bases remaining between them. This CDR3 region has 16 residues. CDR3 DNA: TGTGCCAGCAGCTTCGGGTTTACAGGGCTCCCCGGGGAGCTGTTTTTT. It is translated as CASSFGFTGLPGELFF.

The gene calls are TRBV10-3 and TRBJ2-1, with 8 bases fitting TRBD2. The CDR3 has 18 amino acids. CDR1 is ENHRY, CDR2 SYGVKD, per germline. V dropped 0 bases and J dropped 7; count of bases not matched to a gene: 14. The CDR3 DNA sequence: TGTGCCATCAGTGAGTCGACTGCGCTAGCGGGTTCGGGGAATGAGCAGTTCTTC. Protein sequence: CAISESTALAGSGNEQFF.

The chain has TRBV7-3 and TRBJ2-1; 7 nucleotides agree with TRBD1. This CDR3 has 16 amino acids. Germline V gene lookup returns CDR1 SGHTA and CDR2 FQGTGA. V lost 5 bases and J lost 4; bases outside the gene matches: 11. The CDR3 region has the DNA TGTGCCAGCAGCCCACAGTTTGGGACAGTTTACAATGAGCAGTTCTTC. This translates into CASSPQFGTVYNEQFF. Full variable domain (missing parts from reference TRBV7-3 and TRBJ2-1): GAGVSQTPSNKVTEKGKYVELRCDPISGHTALYWYRQSLGQGPEFLIYFQGTGAADDSGLPNDRFFAVRPEGSVSTLKIQRTERGDSAVYLCASSPQFGTVYNEQFFGPGTRLTVL.